This T cell receptor beta chain was observed in a study of response to subunit inactivated influenza vaccine. MiXCR, run by TCRdb on the RT-PCR reads, gives a single entry per CDR3 protein. The sample records 530,000 or so distinct CDR3 sequences, 25% being singletons. Germline CDR1 and CDR2: SGHTA and FQGTGA. The CDR3 is 20 residues long. The J segment lost 0 bases and the V segment lost 0 bases, leaving 14 bases of the junction unmatched. Sequencing was performed on CD4+ T cells sorted from PBMCs, taken roughly 5 days after vaccination. V is TRBV7-3 and J is TRBJ2-3; the match to TRBD2 covers 8 bases. The TCR sequence derives from a man aged 50 to 59 who received an inactivated influenza vaccine. The CDR3: CASSLTSSGWSTASTDTQYF. The CDR3 DNA is TGTGCCAGCAGCTTAACTTCTAGCGGGTGGAGCACCGCTAGCACAGATACGCAGTATTTT.